The 9 T cell receptor beta chains presented below share a single source sample, sequenced in a study of cytomegalovirus exposure and HLA in healthy donors (dated by TCRdb to the late 2010s). The library was made by the immunoSEQ multiplex PCR assay. A mixture of 60 forward primers for TCR Vbeta segments and 13 reverse primers for TCR Jbeta segments was used in the multiplex PCR. TCRdb retrieved this table from immuneACCESS and kept in-frame rearrangements only. Not all clones are present; in checked studies, unresolved V genes account for under half, and no reason is known for the remainder. The sample table contains approximately 190,000 clones; only one count was recorded for around 86% of them. In total, the top ten clones hold roughly 0.73% of the sample. Sequenced sample: PBMCs. The receptors come from a woman aged 18-29 years in good health and CMV-seronegative.

This chain connects TRBV9 to TRBJ1-5, with D tentatively TRBD1 (5 bases). Trimming shortened V by 3 bases and J by 1 base, and 8 bases separated the two germline ends. From germline, CDR1 is SGDLS and CDR2 YYNGEE. The CDR3 covers 14 residues. The CDR3 nucleotides are TGTGCCAGCAGCGCCGGGGGGAGCAATCAGCCCCAGCATTTT. This sequence encodes CASSAGGSNQPQHF.

This clone has a handful of counts. V is TRBV6-5 and J is TRBJ2-7, with 8 bases lining up with TRBD1. Germline CDR1 reads MNHEY; CDR2 reads SVGAGI. Trimming at V came to 4 bases and at J to 6 bases, leaving 8 bases not matched to a gene. The CDR3 loop spans 14 amino acids. CDR3 region: CASSLRQGAREQYF. CDR3 DNA sequence: TGTGCCAGCAGTTTGAGGCAGGGGGCGCGCGAGCAGTACTTC.

The chain recombines TRBV7-3 with TRBJ2-7, with D perhaps matching TRBD1 (6 bases). V was cut by 2 bases and J by 7 bases, with 12 bases left in between. CDR1 is SGHTA and CDR2 is FQGTGA in the germline V gene. The CDR3 spans 13 residues. This chain's CDR3 is CASSLLGGREQYF. As DNA, the CDR3 is TGTGCCAGCAGCTTACTAGGGGGAAGGGAGCAGTACTTC.

J is TRBJ2-2 and V is TRBV6-1, with D possibly TRBD2 on 5 matching bases. CDR3 size: 16 residues. Germline values: CDR1 MNHNS, CDR2 SASEGT. V was pared by 1 base and J by 6 bases, with 15 bases between. The CDR3 sequence is CASSEVATRGSGELFF. As DNA, the CDR3 is TGTGCCAGCAGTGAAGTCGCGACCCGGGGTTCCGGGGAGCTGTTTTTT.

The chain recombines TRBV29-1 with TRBJ2-5, with 7 bases identical to TRBD1. The germline CDR1 and CDR2 sequences are SQVTM and ANQGSEA. This CDR3 has 13 residues. V lost 7 bases and J lost 2; bases outside the gene matches: 7. The CDR3 reads CSARDSTQETQYF. The DNA for the CDR3 is TGCAGCGCCCGGGACAGCACGCAAGAGACCCAGTACTTC. Drawing the rest from reference TRBV29-1 and TRBJ2-5, the complete variable domain is SAVISQKPSRDICQRGTSLTIQCQVDSQVTMMFWYRQQPGQSLTLIATANQGSEATYESGFVIDKFPISRPNLTFSTLTVSNMSPEDSSIYLCSARDSTQETQYFGPGTRLLVL.

This sequence joins TRBV5-5 and TRBJ2-5, with 12 bases lining up with TRBD2. The V segment lost 3 bases and the J segment 4 bases; nucleotides outside the gene matches: 4. The CDR3 covers 15 residues. Germline loops: CDR1 SGHKS, CDR2 YYEKEE (reference sequence). DNA of the CDR3: TGTGCCAGCAGCTCTAGCGGGGGGGCCGCAGAGACCCAGTACTTC. Protein: CASSSSGGAAETQYF.

This clone was observed a handful of times. This sequence joins TRBV5-1 and TRBJ1-1; possible D gene TRBD1, 6 bases. The CDR3 is 15 amino acids. The V gene lost 4 bases and the J gene lost 0 bases, with 13 bases spanning the gap. The germline V gene has CDR1 SGHRS and CDR2 YFSETQ. CDR3 protein: CASSEGDNMNTEAFF. CDR3 bases: TGCGCCAGCAGCGAGGGGGACAACATGAACACTGAAGCTTTCTTT.

V gene TRBV30 combines with J gene TRBJ1-2, with 9 positions matching TRBD1. Per germline, CDR1 GTSNPN and CDR2 SVGIG (reference sequence). CDR3 size: 13 residues. J was trimmed by 8 bases and V by 3 bases; bases with no gene match: 7. The CDR3 loop reads CAWSLTGGAGYTF. The CDR3 DNA sequence: TGTGCCTGGAGCCTTACAGGGGGCGCGGGCTACACCTTC. Together with reference TRBV30 and TRBJ1-2, the CDR3 gives the full variable domain: SQTIHQWPATLVQPVGSPLSLECTVEGTSNPNLYWYRQAAGRGLQLLFYSVGIGQISSEVPQNLSASRPQDRQFILSSKKLLLSDSGFYLCAWSLTGGAGYTFGSGTRLTVV.

The genes are TRBV12-5 and TRBJ1-3; TRBD1 matches 9 bases. The junction had 16 bases not matched to a gene; V was cut back by 1 base and J by 6 bases. This CDR3 is built from 19 residues. Looked up from germline, CDR1 is LGHNT and CDR2 is FRNRAP. The CDR3 protein is CASGLARTGDLAVSNTIYF. The CDR3 coding sequence is TGTGCTAGTGGTTTGGCCCGGACAGGGGATCTCGCTGTTTCAAACACCATATATTTT.